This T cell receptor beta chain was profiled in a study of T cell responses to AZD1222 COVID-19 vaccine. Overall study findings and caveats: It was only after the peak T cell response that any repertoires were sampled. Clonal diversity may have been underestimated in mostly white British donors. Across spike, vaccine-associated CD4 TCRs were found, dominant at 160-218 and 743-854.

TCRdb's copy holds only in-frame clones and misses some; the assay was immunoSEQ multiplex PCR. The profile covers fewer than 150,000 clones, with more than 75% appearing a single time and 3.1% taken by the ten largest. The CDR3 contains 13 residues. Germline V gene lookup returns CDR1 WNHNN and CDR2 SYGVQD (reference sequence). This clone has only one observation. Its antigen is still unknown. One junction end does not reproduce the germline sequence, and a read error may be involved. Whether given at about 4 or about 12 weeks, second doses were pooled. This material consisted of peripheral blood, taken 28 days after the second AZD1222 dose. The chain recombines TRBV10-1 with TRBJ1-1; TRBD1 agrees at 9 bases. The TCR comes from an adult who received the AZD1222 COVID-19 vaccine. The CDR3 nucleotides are TGCGCCAGCAGCCCCCGGGGACAGGGCCTCTTGTACTTT. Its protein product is CASSPRGQGLLYF.